This is a list of T cell receptor beta chains from one sample in a study of cytomegalovirus exposure and HLA in healthy donors. Assay: immunoSEQ multiplex PCR; the TCRdb copy retains only in-frame clones and omits some. The sample lists some 51,000 clones, 55% to 75% occurring once. The sample taken for sequencing was PBMCs. These receptors all come from a man in his forties or fifties in good health and CMV-seropositive. CDR3s include the opening cysteine and the closing phenylalanine or tryptophan. Fields, in order: clone size, D gene, J gene, V gene, CDR3 DNA, CDR3 protein. A D gene is named only where the DNA matches it firmly. Clone size is shown for a subset of rows, as once, few, many or a class of expanded clone.

- - TRBJ1-1 TRBV27 TGTGCCAGCAGTTACAGACGGAACACTGAAGCTTTCTTT CASSYRRNTEAFF
few - TRBJ2-7 TRBV5-1 TGCGCCAGCAGCTTGGAAGGGTCGGGGGAGCAGTACTTC CASSLEGSGEQYF
few - TRBJ2-3 TRBV5-1 TGCGCCAGCAGCTTCCAGGGGGATACGCAGTATTTT CASSFQGDTQYF
- TRBD1 TRBJ1-6 TRBV7-9 TGTGCCAGCAGCTTGACAGGGGACGGCTCACCCCTCCACTTT CASSLTGDGSPLHF
- - TRBJ1-3 TRBV6-5 TGTGCCAGCAGTCCCCAGGGTTCAGGAAACACCATATATTTT CASSPQGSGNTIYF
- - TRBJ1-2 TRBV28 TGTGCCAGCAGTCGAGGGGGAGCACGAGGCTACACCTTC CASSRGGARGYTF
- - TRBJ1-1 TRBV4-1 TGCGCCAGCAGCCAGCCCGCCGGGAACACTGAAGCTTTCTTT CASSQPAGNTEAFF
- - TRBJ2-2 TRBV5-1 TGCGCCAGCAGCCAGAATATACAGGCGAACACCGGGGAGCTGTTTTTT CASSQNIQANTGELFF
- TRBD1 TRBJ1-1 TRBV6-5 TGTGCCAGCAACAACAGGGGGGGTGATCCTGAAGCTTTCTTT CASNNRGGDPEAFF
- - TRBJ1-1 TRBV5-6 TGTGCCAGCAGCTTGGCTGTAGTCGTGGGCTCTGAAGCTTTCTTT CASSLAVVVGSEAFF
- - TRBJ1-3 TRBV5-1 TGCGCCAGCAGCTTGGGGCCAGGGGCTGGAAACACCATATATTTT CASSLGPGAGNTIYF
- - TRBJ1-1 TRBV30 TGTGCCTGGAGGGGGCTGGCTGAAGCTTTCTTT CAWRGLAEAFF
- TRBD1 TRBJ1-4 TRBV30 TGTGCCTGGAGTCAAACAGGGGAGAAAAAACTGTTTTTT CAWSQTGEKKLFF
- - TRBJ2-3 TRBV6-1 TGTGCCAGCAGTGAAGCGGCCGCTAGTTGGGATACGCAGTATTTT CASSEAAASWDTQYF
- TRBD1 TRBJ1-1 TRBV7-8 TGTGCCAGCAGCTGGGGACAGGGAGGCAATACTGAAGCTTTCTTT CASSWGQGGNTEAFF
few TRBD2 TRBJ2-1 TRBV7-9 TGTGCCAGCAGCGGCCGGACTAGCGCTGGTTACAATGAGCAGTTCTTC CASSGRTSAGYNEQFF
- - TRBJ2-5 TRBV5-4 TGTGCCAGCAGCCCCCGGAGCGCCGGATCAGAGACCCAGTACTTC CASSPRSAGSETQYF
- TRBD1 TRBJ2-1 TRBV2 TGTGCCAGCAGACCCGGGACAGGGGAGTTCAATGAGCAGTTCTTC CASRPGTGEFNEQFF
once - TRBJ1-6 TRBV6-5 TGTGCCAGCAACAGAGGGAGATCACCCCTCCACTTT CASNRGRSPLHF
- - TRBJ1-6 TRBV5-1 TGCGCCAGCACCGTCGACAGGAGGAATTCACCCCTCCACTTT CASTVDRRNSPLHF
- TRBD1 TRBJ2-7 TRBV5-1 TGCGCCAGCAGCTTCTGGGACAGGGAGAACGAGCAGTACTTC CASSFWDRENEQYF
- TRBD1 TRBJ1-3 TRBV5-1 TGCGCCAGCAGCTTGGCAGACAGGGCTTCTGGAAACACCATATATTTT CASSLADRASGNTIYF
- - TRBJ2-2 TRBV6-5 TGTGCCAGCAGTTACAGGGGAACCGGGGAGCTGTTTTTT CASSYRGTGELFF
- - TRBJ2-6 TRBV28 TGTGCCAGCGGGGGGACTCGCTCTGGGGCCAACGTCCTGACTTTC CASGGTRSGANVLTF
few - TRBJ2-7 TRBV11-2 TGTGCCAGCAGCTTAGTAAGAGGCCACTACGAGCAGTACTTC CASSLVRGHYEQYF
- - TRBJ2-7 TRBV5-4 TGTGCCAGCAGCTTGGCCGGACTTACCTACGAGCAGTACTTC CASSLAGLTYEQYF
- - TRBJ2-3 TRBV7-9 TGTGCCAGCAGCTTAGCGGTGGCTAGCACAGATACGCAGTATTTT CASSLAVASTDTQYF
- - TRBJ1-1 TRBV5-5 TGTGCCAGCAGCCGAGGACAGCCGGACAAAGCTTTCTTT CASSRGQPDKAFF
- - TRBJ1-3 TRBV7-3 TGTGCCAGCAGCTTAGGGGCAGGGACTGGAAACACCATATATTTT CASSLGAGTGNTIYF
- - TRBJ1-4 TRBV29-1 TGCAGCGTTGGACGGAGTGAAAAACTGTTTTTT CSVGRSEKLFF
- TRBD1 TRBJ1-2 TRBV5-1 TGCGCCAGCAGCTCGGAGCCGGGACAGACGAACTATGGCTACACCTTC CASSSEPGQTNYGYTF
- TRBD1 TRBJ2-5 TRBV29-1 TGCAGCGTTGAAGGGCCGACAGGGGGCTTGGAGACCCAGTACTTC CSVEGPTGGLETQYF
- - TRBJ2-4 TRBV2 TGTGCCAGCAGTCAGGGGGGCCATCAGGGGATTCAGTACTTC CASSQGGHQGIQYF
- - TRBJ2-7 TRBV5-8 TGTGCCAGCACCTTCCATAGCGGCGAGATCCCCTACGAGCAGTACTTC CASTFHSGEIPYEQYF
once - TRBJ1-1 TRBV7-3 TGTGCCAGCAGCCCTACAGGAGCCGCGGCCACTGAAGCTTTCTTT CASSPTGAAATEAFF
- - TRBJ2-2 TRBV6-1 TGTGCCAGCCTACAGGGTCGCGCCGGGGAGCTGTTTTTT CASLQGRAGELFF
- TRBD1 TRBJ1-6 TRBV18 TGTGCCAGCTCAACAGGGGTAAATTCACCCCTCCACTTT CASSTGVNSPLHF
- TRBD1 TRBJ1-1 TRBV9 TGTGCCAGCAGCGGACACCGGGACAGTGAAGCTTTCTTT CASSGHRDSEAFF
few - TRBJ2-1 TRBV30 TGTGCCTGGAGTGTAACAGTCGATCTTTCCTACAATGAGCAGTTCTTC CAWSVTVDLSYNEQFF
- - TRBJ1-1 TRBV6-5 TGTGCCAGCAGGCTTCGGGAGAACACTGAAGCTTTCTTT CASRLRENTEAFF
- TRBD1 TRBJ2-2 TRBV6-6 TGTGCCAGCAGAGGCCCGGGACAGGAACAAACCGGGGAGCTGTTTTTT CASRGPGQEQTGELFF
- TRBD1 TRBJ1-3 TRBV5-1 TGCGCCAGCAGTCGTCTTCCGGTCAAGGACAGGGGTAACTCTGGAAACACCATATATTTT CASSRLPVKDRGNSGNTIYF
- TRBD1 TRBJ1-1 TRBV5-6 TGTGCCAGCAGCTTGGGGGGGACAGGGGCTTGGACTGAAGCTTTCTTT CASSLGGTGAWTEAFF
- - TRBJ2-7 TRBV7-8 TGTGCCAGCAGCTTAGGTGGACTTCCTTACGAGCAGTACTTC CASSLGGLPYEQYF
- - TRBJ2-7 TRBV10-3 TGTGCCATCAGTGAAAGCCCCACCTCCGAGCAGTACTTC CAISESPTSEQYF
once - TRBJ1-5 TRBV5-4 TGTGCCAGCAGCCTGGACAGATATCAGCCCCAGCATTTT CASSLDRYQPQHF
- - TRBJ1-2 TRBV4-1 TGCGCCAGCAGCCAAGAAGCTCCGAAACCTAACTATGGCTACACCTTC CASSQEAPKPNYGYTF
- - TRBJ2-1 TRBV7-9 TGTGCCAGCAGCTTAGGGCAGGTAGACCACAATGAGCAGTTCTTC CASSLGQVDHNEQFF
- - TRBJ1-5 TRBV27 TGTGCCAGCAGGAGTTCGGGGGGCTTGAGCAATCAGCCCCAGCATTTT CASRSSGGLSNQPQHF
few - TRBJ2-6 TRBV4-3 TGCGCCAGCAGCCAAGCGCGTGGTAGGTCAGGGTTCTCTGGGGCCAACGTCCTGACTTTC CASSQARGRSGFSGANVLTF
- - TRBJ1-2 TRBV5-6 TGTGCCAGCAGAGGAGTGAACGCTTATAACTATGGCTACACCTTC CASRGVNAYNYGYTF